This TCR beta chain was documented in a study of graft-versus-host responses after intestinal transplantation. Whole-study context: Multivisceral, liver-intestinal, or isolated intestinal grafts went to recipients. Tacrolimus plus steroids were given to all recipients for roughly three years, preceded by anti-thymocyte globulin induction. Findings and limits, study-wide: Early post-transplant HvG declines showed an association with peak circulating GvH clone levels. GvH clones detected in recipient marrow included some appearing first in ileum or blood.

Sequencing was performed with immunoSEQ multiplex PCR; in TCRdb, only in-frame clones are kept and a portion is missing. The repertoire holds tens of thousands of clones, 90% to 95% seen once, with around 6% in the top ten. A note on this clone: What it binds is not known.

The sample in question was unstimulated CD8+ T cells sorted from spleen or lymph node cells, obtained before intestinal transplant. This clonotype originated in a human donor who received an intestinal transplant.

CDR3 residues: CASSLIGQGNTEAFF. The CDR3 DNA reads TGTGCCAGCAGCTTAATTGGACAGGGGAACACTGAAGCTTTCTTT. V usage is TRBV13 and J usage is TRBJ1-1, with 8 bases identical to TRBD1. The CDR3 is 15 residues long. The junction had 3 bases not matched to a gene; V was cut back by 2 bases and J by 1 base. Looked up from germline, CDR1 is PRHDT and CDR2 is FYEKMQ (reference sequence).